The present T cell receptor (beta chain) was sequenced within a study of blood T cell repertoires in COVID-19. In the study overall: PBMCs, B-cell-depleted T cells, or T cells provided the cDNA or gDNA that made up the material.

Generated by immunoSEQ multiplex PCR, the TCRdb table keeps only in-frame clones and is missing some. The sample shows 55,000 to 75,000 clones, less than 85% of them seen only once. CDR1 and CDR2 (germline): MNHEY, SVGAGI. V lost 6 bases to trimming and J lost 1 base, with 16 bases between them. This CDR3 contains 15 residues. The clonotype originates from a man older than 75 with active COVID-19. The rearrangement links TRBV6-5 to TRBJ2-7, with a weak D call TRBD1 (6 bases). Sequencing was performed on peripheral blood. CDR3 protein: CASRQRSGQSYEQYF. CDR3 nucleotides: TGTGCCAGCAGGCAGAGGTCCGGACAGTCCTACGAGCAGTACTTC.